This TCR beta chain was sequenced during a study of CD8 T cells in ankylosing spondylitis (dated by TCRdb to the late 2010s). Regarding the complete study: The study profiled T cell receptor beta repertoires in healthy donors and ankylosing spondylitis patients to find disease-linked TCR variants. The full study cohort was made up of roughly 25 ankylosing spondylitis patients and about a hundred healthy donors. Samples of peripheral blood were taken, and for ankylosing spondylitis patients, synovial fluid was collected as well.

This clonotype occurred many times. Its target antigen remains unknown. One base away there is no much larger clone; base qualities are not given. Results the study describes overall, beyond this receptor: Some motif variants were previously reported in synovial fluid and blood of reactive arthritis patients, suggesting common disease-initiation mechanisms. A CD8+ phenotype was shown by the disease-linked clones, which were found at relatively low frequencies in peripheral blood. A TCR beta motif of fewer than 10 highly homologous amino acid variants appeared characteristic of blood from ankylosing spondylitis patients. The disease-linked clones were reported to be significantly enriched in matched synovial fluid samples from ankylosing spondylitis patients.

Sequencing used an Illumina HiSeq 2500. Quantitative 5'-RACE with molecular barcodes was used to prepare TCR beta libraries. Processing in the source paper ran as follows. A new computational method, built on a probabilistic model of VDJ rearrangement, was used to identify disease-linked TCR variants. TCRdb reprocessing: public reads trimmed at Q25 with fastp, clones called with MiXCR, in-frame beta chains kept. Duplicate CDR3 protein sequences are folded into a single record with the most common DNA and genes. These V and J calls derive from TCRdb rather than the authors' analysis. For this sample there are more than 600,000 distinct CDR3 sequences; 19% appear just once. The top ten constitute 19% of the sample. Sequencing was carried out using blood, either unsorted or a sorted T cell fraction (not recorded which). The clonotype comes from a male donor with ankylosing spondylitis.

The CDR3 protein: CASSLFGLQETQYF. The DNA sequence reads TGTGCCAGCAGTTTGTTCGGACTGCAAGAGACCCAGTACTTC. The rearranged segments are TRBV27 and TRBJ2-5, and possibly TRBD2, on 5 matching bases. The germline V gene encodes CDR1 MNHEY and CDR2 SMNVEV (reference sequence). The CDR3, cysteine through phenylalanine, is 14 amino acids long. Only CDR3 DNA is held: 42 bases, read in frame from base 1. Trimming takes 3 bases from V and 2 bases from J, and the germline ends sit 10 bases apart.